Judged by abundance, the clone carrying this T cell receptor (beta chain) is large. These data belong to a study of lung T cells in sarcoidosis with Löfgren's syndrome. Study-level information: CD4+ T cells build up in sarcoidosis bronchoalveolar lavage fluid. Löfgren's syndrome patients were the main repertoire analysis focus.

Each CDR3 protein is one row after TCRdb ran MiXCR on the reads. Among about 750 distinct CDR3 sequences listed, roughly 21% were seen once. This TCR was recovered from a human donor with sarcoidosis (Löfgren's syndrome or another form), or a control subject (not recorded which). Sequences were obtained from CD4+ T cells from PBMCs.

CDR3 protein: CASSPWRLNTEAFF. In DNA form, the CDR3 reads TGTGCCAGCAGCCCCTGGAGACTTAACACTGAAGCTTTCTTT. The gene calls are TRBV28 and TRBJ1-1, with D unclear. The CDR3 is 14 residues long. The germline V gene has CDR1 MDHEN and CDR2 SYDVKM. V shed 6 bases and J shed 2 bases, with 13 bases lying between them.